The clone carrying this T cell receptor (beta chain) has a count of ten or more. The antigen is unknown. The data were taken from a study of regulatory T cells in long-lasting Graves disease. Study-wide points: Results may be inaccurate due to the small sample size.

The time point: newly diagnosed GD, antithyroid drugs for less than 3 months. The TCR library was made from RNA that had been extracted from PBMCs in TRIzol. EDTA tubes held approximately 8.8 milliliters of peripheral blood from each patient. Investigators prepared the TCR beta libraries by applying iRepertoire HTBI primers and Arm-PCR of CDR3 regions. TCRdb independently ran MiXCR on the multiplex PCR reads; one entry per CDR3 protein. This sample has fewer than 400,000 distinct CDR3 sequences, with about a sixth found just once. The sequence derives from a female donor with Graves disease. The sample consisted of peripheral blood mononuclear cells (PBMCs), taken at new diagnosis, from a patient treated with antithyroid drugs.

The CDR3 spells CAWNRVQQETQYF. The CDR3 DNA sequence: TGTGCCTGGAACAGGGTCCAACAAGAGACCCAGTACTTC. This chain joins TRBV30 and TRBJ2-5; D may be TRBD1 (6 bases). The germline V gene encodes CDR1 GTSNPN and CDR2 SVGIG (reference sequence). V shed 4 bases and J shed 2 bases, with 11 bases lying between them. The CDR3 runs 13 residues.